This TCR beta chain was observed in a study of blood T cell repertoires in COVID-19. The V gene's germline CDR1 is LNHDA and CDR2 SQIVND (reference sequence). CDR3 length equals 17 residues. The ends lost 5 bases at V and 0 bases at J; junction bases unmatched: 9. Only in-frame clones appear in the TCRdb table, and some are missing; sequencing was by immunoSEQ multiplex PCR. In the table there are about 130,000 clones, about 84% of which are singletons. Sequencing used peripheral blood. The clonotype originates from a human donor in a cohort sampled during active COVID-19. This chain joins TRBV19 and TRBJ1-1; 10 bases align to TRBD1. The CDR3 loop reads CASSHPGQGPMNTEAFF. The CDR3 nucleotides are TGTGCCAGTAGTCACCCGGGACAGGGGCCAATGAACACTGAAGCTTTCTTT.